This record covers a single T cell receptor beta chain. The data were obtained in a study of blood T cell repertoires in COVID-19. Looked up from germline, CDR1 is SGHVS and CDR2 is FNYEAQ. Trimming removed 5 bases from V and 1 base from J, with 15 bases in between. The CDR3 is 15 residues long. Repertoires were generated with immunoSEQ multiplex PCR, while TCRdb's copy carries only in-frame clones and drops some. The data show over 300,000 clones, 89% seen once. The sequence was collected from a woman aged 40 to 50 who had recovered from COVID-19. Sequencing input: PBMCs or T cells enriched from blood (not recorded which). The V call is TRBV7-6, the J call TRBJ2-7; perhaps TRBD1 as D (5 bases). CDR3: CASSPEATGSYEQYF. The CDR3 DNA is TGTGCCAGCAGCCCCGAGGCCACAGGTTCCTACGAGCAGTACTTC.